Listed below are T cell receptor beta chains from one sample, sequenced in a study of T cell changes during pregnancy in multiple sclerosis. Measured with immunoSEQ multiplex PCR; TCRdb has only the in-frame clones, and not every one. The table lists about 61,000 clones, around 90% of them singletons. Sequencing was performed on peripheral blood, taken in the first trimester of pregnancy. The receptors shown here come from a female donor in good health, enrolled as a control in a pregnancy study. CDR3s include the opening cysteine and the closing phenylalanine or tryptophan. The D gene is left open where the match is weak. The listing skips clone size in some rows; elsewhere it reads once, few, many or a size class.

cdr3_length,d_call,v_call,clone_size,j_call,cdr3_nt,cdr3_aa
15,.,TRBV7-6,.,TRBJ2-1,TGTGCCAGCAGCTTACGCGGGGGCCCTTACAATGAGCAGTTCTTC,CASSLRGGPYNEQFF
15,TRBD1,TRBV6-5,.,TRBJ2-1,TGTGCCAGCAGTCCGACAGGGACGAATTACAATGAGCAGTTCTTC,CASSPTGTNYNEQFF
16,TRBD2,TRBV9,.,TRBJ2-3,TGTGCCAGCAGCGTAGGGCCAGCGGGGGGGCAAGATACGCAGTATTTT,CASSVGPAGGQDTQYF
14,TRBD1,TRBV6-4,.,TRBJ1-5,TGTGCCATCGAAGACAGGGGAGGCAATCAGCCCCAGCATTTT,CAIEDRGGNQPQHF
12,.,TRBV7-2,.,TRBJ1-2,TGTGCCAGCAGCCTATTTGCTAATGGCTACACCTTC,CASSLFANGYTF
16,TRBD2,TRBV5-4,.,TRBJ2-5,TGTGCCAGCAGCTTGGCGGGCGGGGGGGCTGCGCGGACCCAGTACTTC,CASSLAGGGAARTQYF
14,TRBD2,TRBV27,.,TRBJ2-7,TGTGCCAGCAGTACGACTAGCGGGGGATACGAGCAGTACTTC,CASSTTSGGYEQYF
13,.,TRBV5-1,.,TRBJ2-3,TGCGCCAGCAGCGAAACAGAGAAAGATACGCAGTATTTT,CASSETEKDTQYF
16,TRBD2,TRBV5-1,.,TRBJ2-1,TGCGCCAGCAGCGGAACCGGACTAGCGGGGGCCAATGAGCAGTTCTTC,CASSGTGLAGANEQFF
16,.,TRBV5-6,once,TRBJ1-4,TGTGCCAGCAGCTTGGTAAAGCCCAAGACTAATGAAAAACTGTTTTTT,CASSLVKPKTNEKLFF
15,.,TRBV27,.,TRBJ1-2,TGTGCCAGCAGTTTACTCGGGTCCTCTAACTATGGCTACACCTTC,CASSLLGSSNYGYTF
15,TRBD1,TRBV19,.,TRBJ1-1,TGTGCCAGTAGTAGGACAGGGGCGGGTCGGACTGAAGCTTTCTTT,CASSRTGAGRTEAFF
15,.,TRBV13,.,TRBJ2-3,TGTGCCAGCTTCATCCGGACAGAAAGCACAGATACGCAGTATTTT,CASFIRTESTDTQYF
14,.,TRBV4-3,once,TRBJ2-5,TGCGCCAGCAGCCAAGATCGGGGTCCGGAGACCCAGTACTTC,CASSQDRGPETQYF
13,TRBD2,TRBV29-1,once,TRBJ2-2,TGCAGCGGGGACCAGGGAGGGACCGGGGAGCTGTTTTTT,CSGDQGGTGELFF
14,.,TRBV7-2,.,TRBJ1-1,TGTGCCGGTGGGGCGGCAAGTTTGGACACTGAAGCTTTCTTT,CAGGAASLDTEAFF
15,.,TRBV4-2,.,TRBJ2-1,TGTGCCAGCAGCCAAGGTGCGGGACAGCCGGATGAGCAGTTCTTC,CASSQGAGQPDEQFF
14,.,TRBV30,.,TRBJ1-1,TGTGCCTGGAGAAGGGGCGCGGGATACACTGAAGCTTTCTTT,CAWRRGAGYTEAFF
14,.,TRBV9,.,TRBJ2-3,TGTGCCAGCAGCGTAGGAACAGACACAGATACGCAGTATTTT,CASSVGTDTDTQYF
16,TRBD1,TRBV6-6,.,TRBJ2-7,TGTGCCAGCAGTTACCCCAGGGACAGGCAATCCTACGAGCAGTACTTC,CASSYPRDRQSYEQYF
15,.,TRBV7-9,.,TRBJ1-4,TGTGCCAGCAGCGGGTCCACGAGGGTTAATGAAAAACTGTTTTTT,CASSGSTRVNEKLFF
15,.,TRBV4-3,.,TRBJ1-2,TGCGCCAGCAGCCCAAAAAACAGTGTTGGCTATGGCTACACCTTC,CASSPKNSVGYGYTF
15,TRBD2,TRBV6-6,.,TRBJ2-5,TGTGCCAGCAGTTCCCACTACGGCGGGGGGGAGACCCAGTACTTC,CASSSHYGGGETQYF
15,.,TRBV5-8,.,TRBJ1-3,TGTGCCAGCAGCCTGAGCCGGACTGTGGGAAACACCATATATTTT,CASSLSRTVGNTIYF
13,.,TRBV2,.,TRBJ1-3,TGTGCCAGCAGTGGAATGCTAGGAAACACCATATATTTT,CASSGMLGNTIYF
14,TRBD2,TRBV7-7,.,TRBJ2-5,TGTGCTAGCAGCTCTAGCGGGGGGGTCGAGACCCAGTACTTC,CASSSSGGVETQYF
13,.,TRBV14,.,TRBJ1-1,TGTGCCAGCAGCCTACAAGGGGACACTGAAGCTTTCTTT,CASSLQGDTEAFF
15,TRBD1,TRBV19,.,TRBJ2-1,TGTGCCAGTATCTGGACAGGGGGGCCCTACAATGAGCAGTTCTTC,CASIWTGGPYNEQFF
15,.,TRBV5-5,.,TRBJ1-3,TGTGCCAGCAGCTTGGGATACACCTCTGGAAACACCATATATTTT,CASSLGYTSGNTIYF
12,.,TRBV29-1,.,TRBJ1-3,TGCAGCGTTGGTTCCCTAGACAACACCATATATTTT,CSVGSLDNTIYF
13,TRBD1,TRBV27,.,TRBJ1-2,TGTGCCAGCAGTTCGGGACAGGCCTATGGCTACACCTTC,CASSSGQAYGYTF
17,TRBD1,TRBV7-3,.,TRBJ2-2,TGTGCCAGCAGCTTGGGACAGGGTTTAGGAAACACCGGGGAGCTGTTTTTT,CASSLGQGLGNTGELFF
17,.,TRBV5-4,.,TRBJ2-1,TGTGCCAGCAGCACCCTCCAAAACAGGGTGTCCTACAATGAGCAGTTCTTC,CASSTLQNRVSYNEQFF
16,TRBD2,TRBV30,.,TRBJ2-5,TGTGCCTTGTCCGGGACTAGCGGAGTTTACCAAGAGACCCAGTACTTC,CALSGTSGVYQETQYF
13,.,TRBV4-3,.,TRBJ1-1,TGCGCCAGCAGCGAGCGGCAGGCCCTCCCCGCTTTCTTT,CASSERQALPAFF
15,TRBD1,TRBV30,once,TRBJ1-1,TGTGCCTGGAGTGTACTAAAGGGGGCAGGGACTGAAGCTTTCTTT,CAWSVLKGAGTEAFF
14,.,TRBV6-5,.,TRBJ2-7,TGTGCCAGCAGTTTCGGAGGGAGGAGATCCGAGCAGTACTTC,CASSFGGRRSEQYF
12,.,TRBV25-1,.,TRBJ2-7,TGTGCCAGCAATATATTGTCCCACGAGCAGTACTTC,CASNILSHEQYF
19,.,TRBV4-3,.,TRBJ1-3,TGCGCCAGCAGCCAAGGAGGAGGAGCCGCTGACTACTCTGGAAACACCATATATTTT,CASSQGGGAADYSGNTIYF
15,.,TRBV6-5,.,TRBJ2-2,TGTGCCAGCGGGCGGAACAGGGTGAACACCGGGGAGCTGTTTTTT,CASGRNRVNTGELFF
15,TRBD2,TRBV7-2,.,TRBJ2-1,TGTGCCAGCAGCTATGGACTAGCGGGGACAAATGAGCAGTTCTTC,CASSYGLAGTNEQFF
20,.,TRBV5-1,.,TRBJ2-6,TGCGCCAGCAGCTTTATGGGACCAGCGCCGGGACTCTCTGGGGCCAACGTCCTGACTTTC,CASSFMGPAPGLSGANVLTF
14,TRBD1,TRBV4-3,.,TRBJ1-1,TGCGCCAGCAGCATTGGAGACAGGGGGTCTGAAGCTTTCTTT,CASSIGDRGSEAFF
13,TRBD1,TRBV2,.,TRBJ1-1,TGTGCCAGCAGCCCTGACAGGGACACTGAAGCTTTCTTT,CASSPDRDTEAFF
15,TRBD1,TRBV7-2,.,TRBJ2-7,TGTGCCAGCAGCCCCCGGGACAGGGGGCTAGGGGAGCAGTACTTC,CASSPRDRGLGEQYF